This TCR beta chain stems from a study of T cell responses to AZD1222 COVID-19 vaccine. Study details: Second-dose intervals of approximately 4 or approximately 12 weeks were pooled. The study's findings and limits: Once two AZD1222 doses were given, Spike-specific TCR breadth and depth went up. It was only after the peak T cell response that any repertoires were sampled. Females outnumbered males among donors, who were mostly white British; clonal diversity was possibly underestimated.

Profiling relied on immunoSEQ multiplex PCR, and the TCRdb table lists in-frame clones only, not all of them. The repertoire includes about 180,000 clones, around 88% of them detected once, and approximately 8% sits in the top ten. As regards this clone: Its antigen remains unidentified. A junction boundary mismatches the germline segment, possibly from a read error.

The CDR3 contains 9 residues. Source: peripheral blood, taken on day 0 of AZD1222 vaccination. This clonotype was obtained from an adult in good health. The chain has TRBV23-1 and TRBJ2-7; the D is unclear. TRBV23-1 is treated as an ORF (open reading frame) with a function not yet certain. This CDR3 is CASSQERCF. CDR3 nucleotides: TGCGCCAGCAGTCAAGAAAGATGCTTC.